A single sample is the source of the 16 T cell receptor beta chains below, sequenced in a study of OX40 agonist ivuxolimab in advanced cancers. Measured with immunoSEQ multiplex PCR; TCRdb has only the in-frame clones, and not every one. The sample holds around 60,000 clones; 89% are singletons and the top ten take 12%. The source material was CD4+ or CD8+ T cells sorted from blood, sampled in a trial of the OX40 agonist ivuxolimab. The receptors shown here come from an adult with an advanced solid tumor such as melanoma, head and neck, liver or kidney cancer.

This clone was observed once. This chain links TRBV9 with TRBJ1-5; D remains unclear. The germline CDR1 and CDR2 sequences are SGDLS and YYNGEE. Trimming took 4 bases from V and 7 from J, leaving 15 bases between them. The length of the CDR3 is 14 residues. CDR3 loop: CASSPYSLGQPQHF. DNA of the CDR3: TGTGCCAGCAGCCCCTATTCCCTTGGGCAGCCCCAGCATTTT.

The sample holds one count of this clone. The chain links TRBV4-1 to TRBJ2-1; 8 bases map to TRBD2. CDR3 length: 17 amino acids. The germline V gene has CDR1 MGHRA and CDR2 YSYEKL. V lost 6 bases and J lost 3; bases outside the gene matches: 13. CDR3 loop: CASRLDSGGAYYNEQFF. Here the CDR3 DNA reads TGCGCCAGCAGACTAGACAGCGGGGGAGCCTACTACAATGAGCAGTTCTTC.

This chain connects TRBV27 to TRBJ2-1, with D possibly TRBD2 on 5 matching bases. Between the trimmed V and J ends, which lost 4 bases and 9 bases, there was a span of 10 bases. CDR3 length: 12 residues. Germline V lookup: CDR1 MNHEY, CDR2 SMNVEV (reference sequence). The CDR3 region is CASSSEGLEQFF. The CDR3 DNA follows: TGTGCCAGCAGTTCCGAGGGTCTTGAGCAGTTCTTC.

The rearrangement uses TRBV28 and TRBJ2-7; 11 positions match TRBD2. The CDR3 covers 22 residues. The V gene's germline CDR1 is MDHEN and CDR2 SYDVKM. Losses at the gene ends were 0 bases for V and 0 bases for J; bases not matched to a gene: 19. This CDR3 reads CASSLWTGQGSSGRASSYEQYF. DNA for the CDR3: TGTGCCAGCAGTTTATGGACGGGGCAGGGGAGTAGCGGGAGGGCTAGCTCCTACGAGCAGTACTTC.

The chain combines TRBV6-1 with TRBJ2-3; possible D gene TRBD1, 5 bases. Germline V gives CDR1 MNHNS, CDR2 SASEGT. The V end was cut by 1 base, the J end by 4 bases, with 18 bases between. The CDR3 has 17 residues. The CDR3 DNA sequence: TGTGCCAGCAGTGAAGAACCAGGGAAAGTGTATCCAGATACGCAGTATTTT. Amino acids: CASSEEPGKVYPDTQYF.

J is TRBJ2-3 and V is TRBV9, with 10 bases identical to TRBD2. CDR3 length: 16 amino acids. Germline V gene data show CDR1 as SGDLS and CDR2 as YYNGEE. V lost 4 bases, J lost 4 bases, and 9 bases stayed unmatched. CDR3 sequence: CASSLPSGSSSDTQYF. The CDR3 nucleotides read TGTGCCAGCAGCCTCCCTAGCGGGAGTTCCTCAGATACGCAGTATTTT.

The chain has TRBV6-1 and TRBJ1-3; 9 bases line up with TRBD1. The CDR3 is 16 amino acids. Germline-derived CDR1 and CDR2 are MNHNS and SASEGT. Losses at the gene ends were 2 bases for V and 4 bases for J; bases not matched to a gene: 6. The CDR3 is CASSEWTGDAGNTIYF. CDR3 nucleotide sequence: TGTGCCAGCAGTGAATGGACAGGGGACGCCGGAAACACCATATATTTT.

The CDR3 DNA follows: TGTGCCAGCAGAAAACTAAACCGCCAAGAGACCCAGTACTTC. This codes for CASRKLNRQETQYF. The V call is TRBV27, the J call TRBJ2-5; D ambiguous. V was clipped by 6 bases and J by 1 base, with 12 bases between them. The CDR3 runs to 14 residues. Germline assignment: CDR1 MNHEY and CDR2 SMNVEV (reference sequence).

In this sample, this clone turned up once. This sample includes further DNA sequences coding for the same CDR3. The genes are TRBV27 and TRBJ2-7; no firm D call. The V end lost 3 bases, the J end lost 1 base, and 7 bases lay between the germline ends. Per the germline V gene, CDR1 is MNHEY and CDR2 is SMNVEV (reference sequence). The CDR3 spans 13 residues. CDR3 in DNA: TGTGCCAGCAGTTTGTCTGATTCCTACGAGCAGTACTTC. It codes for CASSLSDSYEQYF.

The J gene is TRBJ2-7, the V gene TRBV11-3, with D possibly being TRBD1 (6 bases). Trimming removed 3 bases from V and 3 bases from J, with 15 bases in between. Germline CDR1 reads SGHNT; CDR2 reads YENEEA. CDR3 size: 15 residues. DNA of the CDR3: TGTGCCAGCAGCTTGGGACGGGACACCGACTACGAGCAGTACTTC. Residues: CASSLGRDTDYEQYF.

The chain employs TRBV5-1 and TRBJ2-5; no definite D call. Germline V gives CDR1 SGHRS, CDR2 YFSETQ. With 4 bases removed from V and 4 bases from J, the gap between germline ends came to 14 bases. The CDR3 is 14 amino acids. The CDR3: CASSVRELGETQYF. As DNA, the CDR3 is TGCGCCAGCAGCGTCCGCGAGTTAGGAGAGACCCAGTACTTC.

V and J are TRBV30 and TRBJ2-3, with 8 bases aligning to TRBD2. With 2 bases clipped from V and 2 bases from J, the junction kept 3 bases outside the gene matches. Germline values: CDR1 GTSNPN, CDR2 SVGIG (reference sequence). This CDR3 has 14 residues. In DNA form, the CDR3 reads TGTGCCTGGAGTAGCGGGGGACTCACAGATACGCAGTATTTT. This encodes CAWSSGGLTDTQYF. The full variable domain, completed using reference TRBV30 and TRBJ2-3, is SQTIHQWPATLVQPVGSPLSLECTVEGTSNPNLYWYRQAAGRGLQLLFYSVGIGQISSEVPQNLSASRPQDRQFILSSKKLLLSDSGFYLCAWSSGGLTDTQYFGPGTRLTVL.

The V gene is TRBV14, the J gene TRBJ2-3, with D maybe TRBD2 (6 bases). Looked up from germline, CDR1 is SGHDN and CDR2 is FVKESK. V was trimmed by 4 bases and J by 0 bases, leaving 11 bases between them. CDR3 length: 15 amino acids. For the CDR3, the DNA is TGTGCCAGCAGCCTCTGGGGGGATAGCACAGATACGCAGTATTTT. Amino acids: CASSLWGDSTDTQYF.

This sequence joins TRBV29-1 and TRBJ2-5; D might be TRBD1 (7 bases). CDR3 size: 14 residues. Germline CDR1 SQVTM, CDR2 ANQGSEA. Trimming took 3 bases from V and 5 from J, leaving 16 bases between them. CDR3: CSVEGQTEGETQYF. The CDR3, as DNA: TGCAGCGTTGAGGGACAGACGGAGGGGGAGACCCAGTACTTC.

This clone was counted a few times. This chain connects TRBV27 to TRBJ1-5; no firm D call. V shed 7 bases and J shed 9 bases, with 22 bases lying between them. Per the germline V gene, CDR1 is MNHEY and CDR2 is SMNVEV (reference sequence). This CDR3 is built from 15 residues. For the CDR3, the DNA is TGTGCCAGCAATCCCCACAGCGATGTACTACTGCCCCAGCATTTT. It yields the protein CASNPHSDVLLPQHF.

This chain uses TRBV19 with TRBJ2-5; tentatively, D is TRBD1 (6 bases). Trimming stripped 8 bases from V and 4 bases from J, with 17 bases between. The length of the CDR3 is 14 residues. The germline V gene has CDR1 LNHDA and CDR2 SQIVND (reference sequence). The CDR3 bases are TGTGCCAGTCAGACAGGTCTTGGTCTAGAGACCCAGTACTTC. As protein: CASQTGLGLETQYF.